Each of the 15 T cell receptor beta chains below was sequenced from the same sample in a study of spatial heterogeneity in lung cancer. Points from the study as a whole: How many expanded intratumoral alpha and beta TCRs were present tracked the tumor mutation count, which was a count of nonsynonymous mutations.

One entry per CDR3 protein, called by TCRdb with MiXCR from the 5' RACE reads. The sample lists 20,000 to 30,000 distinct CDR3 sequences, about 9.3% seen once, with 7.7% in the top ten. Time point defined: sample taken at primary tumor resection. Their antigens remain unidentified. Sample: lung tumor tissue, taken at surgery. These receptor sequences come from a male donor with early-stage non-small cell lung cancer.

This clonotype was counted at least ten times. The rearrangement joins TRBV5-1 to TRBJ2-7; 10 nucleotides agree with TRBD2. CDR1 is SGHRS and CDR2 is YFSETQ in the germline V gene. V gave up 4 bases and J gave up 5 bases; unmatched junction bases: 9. The CDR3 loop spans 15 amino acids. DNA of the CDR3: TGCGCCAGCAGCCCCCGGGGTAGCGGGGGGCACGAGCAGTACTTC. It specifies CASSPRGSGGHEQYF.

This clonotype appeared many times. The chain employs TRBV7-9 and TRBJ1-5, with 9 bases matching TRBD1. CDR1 and CDR2 from the germline V gene are SEHNR and FQNEAQ (reference sequence). Germline trimming cut 4 bases from V and 5 bases from J; bases unmatched to any gene: 3. The CDR3 is made up of 14 amino acids. The CDR3 sequence is CASSSRDRDQPQHF. CDR3 DNA sequence: TGTGCCAGCAGCTCCCGGGACAGGGATCAGCCCCAGCATTTT.

Many counts were recorded for this clonotype. The rearrangement uses TRBV28 and TRBJ2-7, with D perhaps matching TRBD2 (5 bases). From germline, CDR1 is MDHEN and CDR2 SYDVKM. The CDR3 sequence is 14 residues long. Deletions cut 3 bases from V and 5 bases from J, with 14 bases between. In DNA form, the CDR3 reads TGTGCCAGCAGTTTGGTCCAAGGGAGCCACGAGCAGTACTTC. The encoded protein is CASSLVQGSHEQYF.

In its sample, this clonotype was seen many times. The J gene is TRBJ2-5, the V gene TRBV9; 7 bases line up with TRBD2. The germline CDR1 and CDR2 sequences are SGDLS and YYNGEE. The CDR3 length is 15 residues. Germline trimming cut 4 bases from V and 4 bases from J; bases unmatched to any gene: 10. Here the CDR3 reads CASSPPAGVGETQYF. For the CDR3, the DNA is TGTGCCAGCAGCCCCCCCGCGGGGGTTGGAGAGACCCAGTACTTC.

This clonotype was detected a few times. The chain uses TRBV29-1 and TRBJ2-7, with 8 bases identical to TRBD1. CDR3 size: 14 residues. V lost 1 base and J lost 7; bases outside the gene matches: 9. Germline CDR1 is SQVTM and CDR2 is ANQGSEA. The CDR3 protein is CSVEGTGTGFEQYF. In DNA, the CDR3 is TGCAGCGTTGAAGGAACCGGGACAGGATTTGAGCAGTACTTC.

This clonotype was counted ten times or more. The chain is built from TRBV7-2 and TRBJ2-2; D is tentatively TRBD1 or TRBD2 (5 bases each). The germline CDR1 and CDR2 sequences are SGHTA and FQGNSA. This CDR3 contains 16 residues. V was clipped by 1 base and J by 4 bases, with 13 bases between them. The CDR3 bases are TGTGCCAGCAGCTTAGTTTCGGGACCGCGCACCGGGGAGCTGTTTTTT. It specifies CASSLVSGPRTGELFF.

The genes are TRBV29-1 and TRBJ2-2, with D possibly being TRBD1 (6 bases). V was trimmed by 2 bases and J by 0 bases, leaving 7 bases between them. From germline, CDR1 is SQVTM and CDR2 ANQGSEA. CDR3 length equals 14 residues. CDR3 sequence: CSVEQGTNTGELFF. The CDR3 region has the DNA TGCAGCGTTGAACAGGGGACGAACACCGGGGAGCTGTTTTTT.

Only one count was recorded for this clonotype. The rearrangement joins TRBV28 to TRBJ2-1; D might be TRBD1 or TRBD2, each matching 5 bases. The CDR3 runs 13 residues. CDR1 is MDHEN, CDR2 SYDVKM, per germline. Trimming removed 5 bases from V and 13 bases from J, with 18 bases in between. CDR3 coding DNA: TGTGCCAGCAGTCAGCTAGACCGGGACCGACAGTTCTTC. Its translation: CASSQLDRDRQFF.

This clonotype showed up many times. The V gene is TRBV6-4, the J gene TRBJ2-2; D is undetermined. CDR1 MRHNA and CDR2 SNTAGT come from the germline V gene. Trimming removed 4 bases from V and 2 bases from J, with 8 bases in between. The CDR3 loop spans 14 amino acids. CDR3 sequence reads: CASSGGYNTGELFF. The CDR3 DNA is TGTGCCAGCAGTGGTGGATATAACACCGGGGAGCTGTTTTTT.

This clonotype was seen at least ten times. The chain uses TRBV7-6 and TRBJ1-3; unclear D gene. CDR3 size: 16 residues. The germline V gene has CDR1 SGHVS and CDR2 FNYEAQ. V was pared by 5 bases and J by 0 bases, with 14 bases between. As DNA, the CDR3 is TGTGCCAGCAGCGCATTGGTTGGACTCTCTGGAAACACCATATATTTT. This gives the protein CASSALVGLSGNTIYF.

This clonotype has a count of ten or more. The chain has TRBV6-2 or TRBV6-3 and TRBJ2-5; D not resolved. The CDR3 is 15 residues long. With 2 bases removed from V and 0 bases from J, the gap between germline ends came to 10 bases. Germline V gene lookup returns CDR1 MNHEY and CDR2 SVGEGT. CDR3 sequence (DNA): TGTGCCAGCAGTTACGGCGACGTGGACCAAGAGACCCAGTACTTC. It translates to CASSYGDVDQETQYF.

This clonotype was counted many times. V usage is TRBV20-1 and J usage is TRBJ2-4; perhaps TRBD2 as D (5 bases). With 4 bases removed from V and 8 bases from J, the gap between germline ends came to 12 bases. CDR1 and CDR2 (germline): DFQATT, SNEGSKA (reference sequence). The CDR3 totals 12 residues. The CDR3 region has the DNA TGCAGTGCTACAGGAGACTATGACATTCAGTACTTC. Its protein product is CSATGDYDIQYF.

This clonotype came up a few times. This chain links TRBV12-3 or TRBV12-4 with TRBJ2-3; either TRBD1 or TRBD2 may fit D (5 bases each). V lost 3 bases and J lost 6, with 10 bases in between. The CDR3 covers 13 residues. The DNA of the CDR3 is TGTGCCAGCAGTTTCCGGGGCTCCGATACGCAGTATTTT. As protein: CASSFRGSDTQYF.

As to this clonotype: One junction end does not reproduce the germline sequence, and a read error may be involved. The chain couples TRBV12-3 or TRBV12-4 to TRBJ1-2; D is uncertain. The CDR3 has 11 amino acids. CDR3 sequence: CASSLAHQKFF. In DNA, the CDR3 is TGTGCCAGCAGTTTAGCGCACCAGAAGTTTTTC.

The chain links TRBV6-1 to TRBJ2-3, with D unclear. This CDR3 is 14 amino acids long. The germline V gene encodes CDR1 MNHNS and CDR2 SASEGT. V gave up 4 bases and J gave up 0 bases, with 8 bases separating them. The CDR3 loop reads CASSVYESTDTQYF. CDR3 coding DNA: TGTGCCAGCAGTGTTTATGAGAGCACAGATACGCAGTATTTT.